Below, 31 T cell receptor beta chains from the same sample are listed, as sequenced in a study of blood T cell repertoires in COVID-19. Generated by immunoSEQ multiplex PCR, the TCRdb table keeps only in-frame clones and is missing some. The table has hundreds of thousands of clones, approximately 90% seen once. Sequenced sample: PBMCs or T cells enriched from blood (not recorded which). The receptor set was obtained from a woman between 55 and 75 years old who had recovered from COVID-19.

The rearrangement uses TRBV19 and TRBJ2-4, with D perhaps TRBD1 (6 bases). Germline V gene lookup returns CDR1 LNHDA and CDR2 SQIVND (reference sequence). CDR3 length: 18 residues. V was shortened by 3 bases and J by 5 bases, with 23 bases between the two germline ends. The CDR3 DNA reads TGTGCCAGTAGTATGAAGGCCTCCGCTGGGGGCGGTGAAAACATTCAGTACTTC. It translates to CASSMKASAGGGENIQYF.

The chain carries TRBV19 and TRBJ2-3; the D is unclear. This CDR3 comprises 16 residues. Trimming shortened V by 5 bases and J by 0 bases, and 15 bases separated the two germline ends. Germline assignment: CDR1 LNHDA and CDR2 SQIVND (reference sequence). The CDR3 here is CASSSPYLLSTDTQYF. In DNA, the CDR3 is TGTGCCAGTAGTTCCCCCTACCTCCTTAGCACAGATACGCAGTATTTT.

CDR3 in amino acids: CSGQGALGEQYF. CDR3 nucleotides: TGCAGCGGACAGGGGGCGTTGGGCGAGCAGTACTTC. V and J are TRBV29-1 and TRBJ2-7, with 10 bases identical to TRBD1. Germline V gene lookup returns CDR1 SQVTM and CDR2 ANQGSEA. The V segment lost 7 bases and the J segment 6 bases; nucleotides outside the gene matches: 6. This CDR3 contains 12 residues.

In this sample, this clone turned up once. The chain employs TRBV4-1 and TRBJ2-3, with 9 bases that match TRBD1. Germline V gene lookup returns CDR1 MGHRA and CDR2 YSYEKL. CDR3 length: 14 residues. V lost 5 bases to trimming and J lost 3 bases; unmatched junction nucleotides: 3. The CDR3 here is CASSLQGATDTQYF. DNA for the CDR3: TGCGCCAGCAGCTTACAGGGGGCAACAGATACGCAGTATTTT.

The chain recombines TRBV19 with TRBJ1-5; 8 nucleotides line up with TRBD1. Losses at the gene ends were 4 bases for V and 7 bases for J; bases not matched to a gene: 18. This CDR3 is 18 amino acids long. In germline, CDR1 is LNHDA, CDR2 SQIVND (reference sequence). The CDR3 sequence is CASSRADSGTGRGQPQHF. The CDR3 bases are TGTGCCAGTAGTAGGGCGGACTCCGGGACAGGTCGGGGGCAGCCCCAGCATTTT.

This clone was counted a few times. The chain carries TRBV10-3 and TRBJ2-2, with D possibly matching TRBD2 (5 bases). Trimming removed 11 bases at V and 6 bases at J, with 13 bases between. The CDR3 has 12 residues. Germline V gene data show CDR1 as ENHRY and CDR2 as SYGVKD. CDR3 residues: CALRGKAGELFF. In DNA, the CDR3 is TGTGCCCTGAGAGGGAAGGCCGGGGAGCTGTTTTTT.

The chain couples TRBV24-1 to TRBJ2-3; 9 bases agree with TRBD1. V lost 7 bases to trimming and J lost 1 base; unmatched junction nucleotides: 5. CDR1 KGHDR and CDR2 SFDVKD come from the germline V gene. The length of the CDR3 is 15 residues. CDR3 loop: CATSTGGAGTDTQYF. The CDR3 DNA sequence: TGTGCCACCAGCACAGGGGGCGCCGGCACAGATACGCAGTATTTT.

The V and J genes are TRBV5-1 and TRBJ1-6; 7 bases agree with TRBD1. This CDR3 comprises 19 residues. After removal of 0 bases from V and 0 bases from J, the junction contained 9 bases not matched to a gene. Germline CDR1 SGHRS, CDR2 YFSETQ. CDR3 sequence: CASSLVGATGSSYNSPLHF. The CDR3 region has the DNA TGCGCCAGCAGCTTGGTTGGTGCGACAGGGAGCTCCTATAATTCACCCCTCCACTTT.

This clone was detected only once. The DNA is omitted, as the CDR3 cannot be located on it reliably, and the CDR3 follows TCRdb's listing. The chain uses TRBV15 and TRBJ2-4; the table names TRBD2, a call not compared with the DNA. The germline CDR1 and CDR2 sequences are LNHNV and YYDKDF (reference sequence). 13 amino acids form the CDR3, both terminal residues included. The CDR3 spells CATSRDFGPGSYF.

The chain employs TRBV12-5 and TRBJ2-1, with 8 bases that match TRBD1. Germline CDR1 is LGHNT and CDR2 is FRNRAP. The V segment lost 6 bases and the J segment 1 base; nucleotides outside the gene matches: 8. This CDR3 has 16 amino acids. The chain's CDR3 is CASGNYRDRSYNEQFF. Here the CDR3 DNA reads TGTGCTAGTGGAAACTACCGGGACAGGTCCTACAATGAGCAGTTCTTC.

The chain employs TRBV13 and TRBJ2-3; D is possibly TRBD1 (6 bases). Germline V CDR1 and CDR2: PRHDT, FYEKMQ (reference sequence). CDR3 size: 16 residues. V was cut by 1 base and J by 2 bases, with 13 bases left in between. The CDR3 DNA reads as TGTGCCAGCAGCTTAGAACAGGGCACCTCCACAGATACGCAGTATTTT. Translating it yields CASSLEQGTSTDTQYF.

This chain connects TRBV28 to TRBJ1-1, with 8 bases that match TRBD1. The CDR3 length is 14 residues. Germline V CDR1 and CDR2: MDHEN, SYDVKM. V trimming: 4 bases; J trimming: 7 bases; junction bases outside the gene matches: 8. Here the CDR3 reads CASSWPGQVYEAFF. Written as DNA, the CDR3 is TGTGCCAGCAGTTGGCCGGGACAGGTGTATGAAGCTTTCTTT.

The chain employs TRBV4-1 and TRBJ2-2, with D possibly matching TRBD1 (6 bases). CDR3 length: 13 amino acids. Germline V gene sequence: CDR1 MGHRA, CDR2 YSYEKL. V was shortened by 4 bases and J by 5 bases, with 8 bases between the two germline ends. In DNA form, the CDR3 reads TGCGCCAGCAGCCTAGGGGGAACCGGGGAGCTGTTTTTT. This codes for CASSLGGTGELFF.

The chain has TRBV29-1 and TRBJ1-1, with 10 nucleotides matching TRBD1. CDR3 length: 16 residues. V dropped 7 bases and J dropped 0; count of bases not matched to a gene: 11. Germline V gene data show CDR1 as SQVTM and CDR2 as ANQGSEA. The CDR3, as DNA: TGCAGCGGACTCCGGGACAGGGGATTTTTGAACACTGAAGCTTTCTTT. Translated, it gives CSGLRDRGFLNTEAFF.

The rearrangement uses TRBV24-1 and TRBJ2-5; unclear D gene. This CDR3 comprises 15 residues. Germline V CDR1 and CDR2: KGHDR, SFDVKD. Between the trimmed V and J ends, which lost 0 bases and 2 bases, there was a span of 9 bases. The CDR3 loop is CATSDLLADQETQYF. The CDR3 DNA is TGTGCCACCAGTGATTTGCTGGCGGATCAAGAGACCCAGTACTTC.

The DNA of the CDR3 is TGTGCCAGCAGCTCAGGTGGCAGGGGGCCGCACAATGAGCAGTTCTTC. Its translation is CASSSGGRGPHNEQFF. The chain recombines TRBV5-4 with TRBJ2-1; 8 bases fit TRBD1. V dropped 3 bases and J dropped 5; count of bases not matched to a gene: 10. There are 16 residues in the CDR3. In germline, CDR1 is SGHNT, CDR2 YYREEE (reference sequence).

The chain links TRBV11-2 to TRBJ1-1; perhaps TRBD1 as D (6 bases). Germline loops: CDR1 SGHAT, CDR2 FQNNGV. The V end lost 5 bases, the J end lost 1 base, and 17 bases lay between the germline ends. The CDR3 has 16 residues. CDR3 sequence reads: CASSAPGQGSNTEAFF. The CDR3 nucleotides read TGTGCCAGCAGCGCCCCGGGCCAGGGGTCGAACACTGAAGCTTTCTTT.

The rearrangement uses TRBV19 and TRBJ1-5; 8 positions match TRBD1. From germline, CDR1 is LNHDA and CDR2 SQIVND (reference sequence). This CDR3 is 15 amino acids long. With 1 base clipped from V and 7 bases from J, the junction kept 6 bases outside the gene matches. The chain's CDR3 is CASSIVPGGGQPQHF. DNA for the CDR3: TGTGCCAGTAGTATAGTCCCAGGGGGCGGACAGCCCCAGCATTTT.

The V call is TRBV7-2, the J call TRBJ2-1; unclear D gene. The V gene's germline CDR1 is SGHTA and CDR2 FQGNSA. The CDR3 is 12 residues long. V shed 2 bases and J shed 9 bases, with 8 bases lying between them. CDR3 nucleotides: TGTGCCAGCAGCTTATTAGCTGGTGAGCAGTTCTTC. Amino acid sequence: CASSLLAGEQFF.

The V gene is TRBV6-5, the J gene TRBJ1-5; D uncertain. The CDR3 spans 14 residues. Trimming took off 2 bases at V and 4 bases at J, with 9 bases between the two ends. Germline CDR1 and CDR2: MNHEY and SVGAGI. The CDR3 region is CASSYPSGNQPQHF. DNA for the CDR3: TGTGCCAGCAGTTACCCCTCGGGGAATCAGCCCCAGCATTTT.

This chain connects TRBV5-1 to TRBJ2-4; D is unresolved. Looked up from germline, CDR1 is SGHRS and CDR2 is YFSETQ. The CDR3 runs 17 residues. The V end was cut by 0 bases, the J end by 0 bases, with 13 bases between. CDR3 sequence: CASSLDVQTLAKNIQYF. DNA for the CDR3: TGCGCCAGCAGCTTGGATGTACAGACACTAGCCAAAAACATTCAGTACTTC.

The chain carries TRBV19 and TRBJ1-2, with unresolved D. Trimming left V 7 bases short and J 4 bases short, with 19 bases between. The germline V gene has CDR1 LNHDA and CDR2 SQIVND (reference sequence). There are 15 residues in the CDR3. The CDR3 here is CASIPTLQPGYGYTF. For the CDR3, the DNA is TGTGCCAGTATCCCGACCCTCCAGCCGGGCTATGGCTACACCTTC.

This chain joins TRBV19 and TRBJ1-1; 7 nucleotides line up with TRBD1. The CDR3 length is 14 residues. The V and J ends lost 3 bases and 5 bases, in that order; junction bases with no gene match: 6. CDR1 LNHDA and CDR2 SQIVND come from the germline V gene (reference sequence). CDR3 sequence reads: CASSINRGGTEAFF. CDR3 DNA: TGTGCCAGTAGTATCAACAGGGGAGGTACTGAAGCTTTCTTT. The whole variable domain, filled in from reference TRBV19 and TRBJ1-1, reads DGGITQSPKYLFRKEGQNVTLSCEQNLNHDAMYWYRQDPGQGLRLIYYSQIVNDFQKGDIAEGYSVSREKKESFPLTVTSAQKNPTAFYLCASSINRGGTEAFFGQGTRLTVV.

The J gene is TRBJ2-7, the V gene TRBV9, with 10 bases aligning to TRBD1. The CDR3 has 14 amino acids. The V segment lost 4 bases and the J segment 3 bases; nucleotides outside the gene matches: 4. The germline CDR1 and CDR2 sequences are SGDLS and YYNGEE. CDR3 DNA sequence: TGTGCCAGCAGCCTGGGACAGGGGATCTACGAGCAGTACTTC. Its translation is CASSLGQGIYEQYF.

The J gene is TRBJ1-2, the V gene TRBV2, with a possible D match to TRBD1 (5 bases). The CDR3 has 15 amino acids. Germline lookup yields CDR1 SNHLY and CDR2 FYNNEI. V lost 3 bases to trimming and J lost 3 bases, with 14 bases between them. CDR3 residues: CASSDVWGLDYGYTF. The CDR3, as DNA: TGTGCCAGCAGTGATGTTTGGGGCTTGGACTATGGCTACACCTTC.

This clone was seen a handful of times. This chain connects TRBV4-2 to TRBJ1-2, with 9 nucleotides matching TRBD1. Germline V gene lookup returns CDR1 LGHNA and CDR2 YNFKEQ. With V trimmed by 0 bases and J by 7 bases, 6 bases remained unmatched. The CDR3 is 15 amino acids. The CDR3 nucleotides read TGTGCCAGCAGCCAAGATTTGGACAGGGGCCGTGGCTACACCTTC. Translated, it gives CASSQDLDRGRGYTF.

J is TRBJ1-2 and V is TRBV2; tentative D call: TRBD1 (6 bases). V was clipped by 7 bases and J by 7 bases, with 16 bases between them. The CDR3 extends over 13 amino acids. Looked up from germline, CDR1 is SNHLY and CDR2 is FYNNEI. The CDR3: CASNNRAGGGYTF. CDR3 bases: TGTGCCAGCAACAACAGGGCGGGCGGTGGCTACACCTTC.

There are a few counts of this clone. This chain links TRBV18 with TRBJ2-1, with TRBD1 as a possible D gene (5 bases). The V gene lost 3 bases and the J gene lost 9 bases, with 15 bases spanning the gap. The germline V gene has CDR1 KGHSH and CDR2 LQKENI. The CDR3 covers 14 residues. The CDR3 DNA is TGTGCCAGCTCACCCCAGGGCTCGGTAGGTGAGCAGTTCTTC. It is translated as CASSPQGSVGEQFF.

J is TRBJ1-2 and V is TRBV19, with D possibly TRBD1 on 5 matching bases. The germline V gene has CDR1 LNHDA and CDR2 SQIVND (reference sequence). V lost 3 bases to trimming and J lost 1 base, with 21 bases between them. The CDR3 consists of 18 residues. In DNA, the CDR3 is TGTGCCAGTAGTATGGCCGCCTTGTCCTCGGGGGGTAACTATGGCTACACCTTC. Its translation is CASSMAALSSGGNYGYTF. The variable domain in full, with the rest retrieved from reference TRBV19 and TRBJ1-2, is DGGITQSPKYLFRKEGQNVTLSCEQNLNHDAMYWYRQDPGQGLRLIYYSQIVNDFQKGDIAEGYSVSREKKESFPLTVTSAQKNPTAFYLCASSMAALSSGGNYGYTFGSGTRLTVV.

The gene calls are TRBV5-4 and TRBJ2-7; TRBD1 agrees at 9 bases. V dropped 3 bases and J dropped 5; count of bases not matched to a gene: 6. The CDR3 is 14 residues long. The germline CDR1 and CDR2 sequences are SGHNT and YYREEE (reference sequence). The CDR3 nucleotides are TGTGCCAGCAGCTACGGGACAGGGCCGAACGAGCAGTACTTC. Residues: CASSYGTGPNEQYF.

V usage is TRBV30 and J usage is TRBJ1-5; D unresolved. This CDR3 region has 13 residues. Trimming removed 2 bases at V and 5 bases at J, with 10 bases between. The germline V gene has CDR1 GTSNPN and CDR2 SVGIG (reference sequence). For the CDR3, the DNA is TGTGCCTGGAGTCGGGAGGGAGATCAGCCCCAGCATTTT. Amino acids: CAWSREGDQPQHF.